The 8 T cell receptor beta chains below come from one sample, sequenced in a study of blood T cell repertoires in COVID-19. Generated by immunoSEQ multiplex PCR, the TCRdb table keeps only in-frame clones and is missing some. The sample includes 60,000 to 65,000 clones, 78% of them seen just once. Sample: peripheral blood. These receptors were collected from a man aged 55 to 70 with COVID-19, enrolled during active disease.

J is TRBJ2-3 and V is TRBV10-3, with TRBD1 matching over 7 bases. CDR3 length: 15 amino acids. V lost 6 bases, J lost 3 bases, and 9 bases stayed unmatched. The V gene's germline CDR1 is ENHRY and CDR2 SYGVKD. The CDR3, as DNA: TGTGCCATCAGGACAGGGCAAAAAGCGACAGATACGCAGTATTTT. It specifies CAIRTGQKATDTQYF.

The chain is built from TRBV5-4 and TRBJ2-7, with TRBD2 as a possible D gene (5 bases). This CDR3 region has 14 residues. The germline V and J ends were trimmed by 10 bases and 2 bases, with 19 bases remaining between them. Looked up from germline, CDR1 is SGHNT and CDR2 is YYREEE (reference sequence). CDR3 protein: CAGSRGGVAYEQYF. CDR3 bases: TGTGCCGGATCAAGAGGAGGCGTTGCCTACGAGCAGTACTTC.

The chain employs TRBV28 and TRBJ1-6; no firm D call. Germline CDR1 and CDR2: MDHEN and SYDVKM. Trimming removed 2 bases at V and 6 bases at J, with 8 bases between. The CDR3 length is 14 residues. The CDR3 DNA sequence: TGTGCCAGCAGTTTACCGGGGTTTAATTCACCCCTCCACTTT. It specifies CASSLPGFNSPLHF.

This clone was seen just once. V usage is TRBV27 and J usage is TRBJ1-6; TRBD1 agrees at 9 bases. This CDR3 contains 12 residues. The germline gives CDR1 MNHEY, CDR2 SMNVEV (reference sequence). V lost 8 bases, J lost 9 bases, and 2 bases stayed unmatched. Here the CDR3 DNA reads TGTGCCAGCCAGACAGGGGGTTCACCCCTCCACTTT. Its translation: CASQTGGSPLHF.

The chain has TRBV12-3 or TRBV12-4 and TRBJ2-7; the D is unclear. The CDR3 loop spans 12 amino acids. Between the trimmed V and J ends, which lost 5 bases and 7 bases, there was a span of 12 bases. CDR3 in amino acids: CASSQVLREQYF. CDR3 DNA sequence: TGTGCCAGCAGTCAAGTCCTACGAGAGCAGTACTTC.

CDR3 sequence (DNA): TGTGCCAGCAGCCTTACTGGGACAGGGTTCCACTTT. Translating it yields CASSLTGTGFHF. The V call is TRBV12-3 or TRBV12-4, the J call TRBJ1-6; 9 bases line up with TRBD1. Trimming at V came to 6 bases and at J to 17 bases, leaving 8 bases not matched to a gene. The CDR3 has 12 amino acids.

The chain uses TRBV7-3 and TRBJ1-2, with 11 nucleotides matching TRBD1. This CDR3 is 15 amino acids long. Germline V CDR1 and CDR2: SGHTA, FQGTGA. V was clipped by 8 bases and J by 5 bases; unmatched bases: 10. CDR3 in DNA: TGTGCCAGCGCCTGGACAGGGGGCGCACTGTATGGCTACACCTTC. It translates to CASAWTGGALYGYTF.

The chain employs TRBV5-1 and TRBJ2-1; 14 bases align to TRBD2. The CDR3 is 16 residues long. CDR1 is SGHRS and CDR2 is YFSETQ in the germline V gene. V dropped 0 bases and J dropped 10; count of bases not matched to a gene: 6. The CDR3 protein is CASSLGLAGGHREQFF. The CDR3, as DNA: TGCGCCAGCAGCTTGGGACTAGCGGGGGGGCACAGGGAGCAGTTCTTC.